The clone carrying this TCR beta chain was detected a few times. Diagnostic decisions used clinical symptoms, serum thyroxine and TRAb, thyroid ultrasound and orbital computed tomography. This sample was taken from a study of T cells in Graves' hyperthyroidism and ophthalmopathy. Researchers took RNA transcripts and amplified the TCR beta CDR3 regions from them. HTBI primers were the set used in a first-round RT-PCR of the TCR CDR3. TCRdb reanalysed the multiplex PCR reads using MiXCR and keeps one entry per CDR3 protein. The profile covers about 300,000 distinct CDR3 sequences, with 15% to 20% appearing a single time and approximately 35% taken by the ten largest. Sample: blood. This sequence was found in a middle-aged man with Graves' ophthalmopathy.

The chain's CDR3 is CASSWTAEYSPLHF. DNA for the CDR3: TGTGCCAGCAGTTGGACAGCTGAATATTCACCCCTCCACTTT. The rearrangement links TRBV12-3 or TRBV12-4 to TRBJ1-6, with D possibly being TRBD1 (6 bases). The germline V and J ends were trimmed by 4 bases and 8 bases, with 12 bases remaining between them. The CDR3 covers 14 residues.